What follows describes a single T cell receptor beta chain. This entry comes from a study of blood T cell repertoires in COVID-19. As for the study in general: The study drew acute and convalescent COVID-19 samples from the United States, Italy and Spain.

Sequenced by immunoSEQ multiplex PCR; TCRdb stores in-frame clones only, minus some. The data hold about 140,000 clones, with around nine tenths observed a single time. The TCR originated in a woman aged 55-69 years with acute or convalescent COVID-19. The sample comprised peripheral blood.

The CDR3 loop reads CASSFGNNQPQHF. The CDR3 DNA sequence: TGTGCCAGCAGTTTTGGCAACAATCAGCCCCAGCATTTT. This sequence joins TRBV12-3 or TRBV12-4 and TRBJ1-5; D not resolved. The V end was cut by 3 bases, the J end by 3 bases, with 6 bases between. The CDR3 totals 13 residues.